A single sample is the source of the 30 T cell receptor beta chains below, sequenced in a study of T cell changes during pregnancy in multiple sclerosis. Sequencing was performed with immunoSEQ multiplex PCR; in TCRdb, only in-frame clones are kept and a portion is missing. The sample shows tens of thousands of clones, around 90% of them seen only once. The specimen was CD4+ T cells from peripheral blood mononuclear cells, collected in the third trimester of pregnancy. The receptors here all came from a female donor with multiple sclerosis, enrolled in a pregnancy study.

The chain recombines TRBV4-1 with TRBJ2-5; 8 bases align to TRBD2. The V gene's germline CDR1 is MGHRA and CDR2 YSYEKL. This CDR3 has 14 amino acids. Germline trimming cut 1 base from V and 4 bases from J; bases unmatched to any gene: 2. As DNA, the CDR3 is TGCGCCAGCAGCCAAGTCCTAGCGGGAGAGACCCAGTACTTC. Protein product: CASSQVLAGETQYF.

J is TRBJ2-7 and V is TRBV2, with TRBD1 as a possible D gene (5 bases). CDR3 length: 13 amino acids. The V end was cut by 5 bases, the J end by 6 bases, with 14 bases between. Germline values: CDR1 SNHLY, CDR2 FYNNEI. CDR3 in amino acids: CASSPRLGLEQYF. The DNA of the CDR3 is TGTGCCAGCAGTCCTAGATTGGGGCTCGAGCAGTACTTC.

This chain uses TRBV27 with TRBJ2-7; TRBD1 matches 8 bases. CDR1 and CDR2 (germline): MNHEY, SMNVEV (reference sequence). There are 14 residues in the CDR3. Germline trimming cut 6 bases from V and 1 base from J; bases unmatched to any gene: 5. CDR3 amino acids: CASRTQGASYEQYF. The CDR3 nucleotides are TGTGCCAGCAGAACGCAGGGGGCGTCCTACGAGCAGTACTTC.

CDR3 residues: CASSREGTGHLNEQFF. CDR3 in DNA: TGTGCCAGCAGTCGAGAGGGGACAGGGCATCTCAATGAGCAGTTCTTC. The rearrangement joins TRBV5-4 to TRBJ2-1, with TRBD1 matching over 9 bases. The V gene end was trimmed by 5 bases and the J gene end by 6 bases; junction bases not matched to a gene: 12. Looked up from germline, CDR1 is SGHNT and CDR2 is YYREEE (reference sequence). The CDR3 is made up of 16 amino acids.

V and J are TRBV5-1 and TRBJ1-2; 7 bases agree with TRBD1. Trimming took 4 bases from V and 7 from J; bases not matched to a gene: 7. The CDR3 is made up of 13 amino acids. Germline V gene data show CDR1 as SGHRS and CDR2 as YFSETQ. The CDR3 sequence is CASSTGTEGGYTF. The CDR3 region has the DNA TGCGCCAGCAGCACGGGGACAGAGGGTGGCTACACCTTC.

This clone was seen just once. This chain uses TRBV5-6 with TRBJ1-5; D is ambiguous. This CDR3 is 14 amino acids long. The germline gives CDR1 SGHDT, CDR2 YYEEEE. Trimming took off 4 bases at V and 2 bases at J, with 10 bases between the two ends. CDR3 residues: CASSPSPGNQPQHF. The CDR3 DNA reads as TGTGCCAGCAGCCCCTCGCCAGGCAATCAGCCCCAGCATTTT.

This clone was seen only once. The CDR3 region is CASSRPGGGRDNEQYF. In DNA form, the CDR3 reads TGTGCCAGCAGTCGCCCCGGTGGCGGGAGGGACAACGAGCAGTACTTC. The rearrangement uses TRBV5-4 and TRBJ2-7; 9 bases agree with TRBD2. This CDR3 has 16 residues. Germline V CDR1 and CDR2: SGHNT, YYREEE (reference sequence). V was pared by 5 bases and J by 5 bases, with 14 bases of the junction left unmatched.

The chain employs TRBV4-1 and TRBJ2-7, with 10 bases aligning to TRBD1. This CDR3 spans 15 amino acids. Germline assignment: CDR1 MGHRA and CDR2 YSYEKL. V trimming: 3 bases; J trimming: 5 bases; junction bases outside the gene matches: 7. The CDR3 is CASSHRDRGPDEQYF. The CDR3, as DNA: TGCGCCAGCAGCCACCGGGACAGGGGACCCGACGAGCAGTACTTC.

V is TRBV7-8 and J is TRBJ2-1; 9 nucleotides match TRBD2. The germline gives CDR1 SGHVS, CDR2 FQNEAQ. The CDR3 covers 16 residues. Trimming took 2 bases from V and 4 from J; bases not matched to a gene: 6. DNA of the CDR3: TGTGCCAGCAGCTTAATGCCTAGCGGGACGTACAATGAGCAGTTCTTC. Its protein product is CASSLMPSGTYNEQFF.

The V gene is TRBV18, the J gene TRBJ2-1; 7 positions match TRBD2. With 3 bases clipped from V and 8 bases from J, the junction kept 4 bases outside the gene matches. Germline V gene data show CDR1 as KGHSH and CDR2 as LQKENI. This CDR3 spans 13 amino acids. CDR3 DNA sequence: TGTGCCAGCTCACCCTATACTAGCGATGAGCAGTTCTTC. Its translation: CASSPYTSDEQFF.

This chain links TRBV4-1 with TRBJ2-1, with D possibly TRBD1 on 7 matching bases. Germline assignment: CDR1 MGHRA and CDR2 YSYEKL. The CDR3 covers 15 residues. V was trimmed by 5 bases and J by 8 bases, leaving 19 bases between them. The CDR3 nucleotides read TGCGCCAGCAGCTTACCTGACAGGGAGGTCCATGAGCAGTTCTTC. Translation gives CASSLPDREVHEQFF.

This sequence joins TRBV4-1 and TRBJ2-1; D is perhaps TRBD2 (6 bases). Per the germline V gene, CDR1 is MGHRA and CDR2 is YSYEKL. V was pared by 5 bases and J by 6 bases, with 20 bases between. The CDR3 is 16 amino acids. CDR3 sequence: CASSSMGGVWSNEQFF. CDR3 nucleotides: TGCGCCAGCAGCTCCATGGGCGGGGTCTGGTCCAATGAGCAGTTCTTC.

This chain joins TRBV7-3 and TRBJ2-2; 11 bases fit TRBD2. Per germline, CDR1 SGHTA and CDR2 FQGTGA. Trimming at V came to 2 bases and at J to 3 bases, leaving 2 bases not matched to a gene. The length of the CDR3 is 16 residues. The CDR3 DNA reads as TGTGCCAGCAGCTTATTAGCGGGAGGGGACACCGGGGAGCTGTTTTTT. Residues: CASSLLAGGDTGELFF. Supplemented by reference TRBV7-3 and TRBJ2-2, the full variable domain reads GAGVSQTPSNKVTEKGKYVELRCDPISGHTALYWYRQSLGQGPEFLIYFQGTGAADDSGLPNDRFFAVRPEGSVSTLKIQRTERGDSAVYLCASSLLAGGDTGELFFGEGSRLTVL.

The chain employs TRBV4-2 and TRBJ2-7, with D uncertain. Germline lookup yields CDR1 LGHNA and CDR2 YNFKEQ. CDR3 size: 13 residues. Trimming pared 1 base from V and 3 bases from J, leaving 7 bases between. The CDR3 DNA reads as TGTGCCAGCAGCCAAGCAGGTTTCTACGAGCAGTACTTC. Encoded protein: CASSQAGFYEQYF.

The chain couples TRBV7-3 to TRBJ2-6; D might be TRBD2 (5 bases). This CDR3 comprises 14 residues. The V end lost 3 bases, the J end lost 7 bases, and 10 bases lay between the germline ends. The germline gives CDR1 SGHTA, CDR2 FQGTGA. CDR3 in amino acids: CASSFSGNANVLTF. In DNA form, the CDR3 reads TGTGCCAGCAGCTTCTCGGGGAACGCCAACGTCCTGACTTTC.

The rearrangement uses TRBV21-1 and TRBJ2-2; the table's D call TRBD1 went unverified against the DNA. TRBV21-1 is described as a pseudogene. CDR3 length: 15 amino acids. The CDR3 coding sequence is TGTGCCAGCAGCAGGCAGGGGGCCGAAACCGGGGAGCTGTTTTTT. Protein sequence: CASSRQGAETGELFF.

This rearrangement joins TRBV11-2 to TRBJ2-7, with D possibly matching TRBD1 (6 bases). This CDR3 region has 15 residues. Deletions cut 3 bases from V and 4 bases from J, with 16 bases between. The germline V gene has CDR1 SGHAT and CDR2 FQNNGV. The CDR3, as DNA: TGTGCCAGCAGCTTCGAAGGGGGAGAAATTTACGAGCAGTACTTC. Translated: CASSFEGGEIYEQYF.

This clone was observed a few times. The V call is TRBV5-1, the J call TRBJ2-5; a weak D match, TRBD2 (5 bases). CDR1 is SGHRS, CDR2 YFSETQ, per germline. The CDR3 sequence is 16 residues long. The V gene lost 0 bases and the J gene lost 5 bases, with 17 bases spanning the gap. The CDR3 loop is CASSLGAGSPGETQYF. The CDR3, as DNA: TGCGCCAGCAGCTTGGGGGCGGGCAGCCCGGGGGAGACCCAGTACTTC.

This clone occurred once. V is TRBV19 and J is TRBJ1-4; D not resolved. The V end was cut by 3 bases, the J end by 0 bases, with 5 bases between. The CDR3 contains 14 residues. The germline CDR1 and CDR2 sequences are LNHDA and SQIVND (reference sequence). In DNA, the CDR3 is TGTGCCAGTAGTATGGGAGCAACTAATGAAAAACTGTTTTTT. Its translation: CASSMGATNEKLFF.

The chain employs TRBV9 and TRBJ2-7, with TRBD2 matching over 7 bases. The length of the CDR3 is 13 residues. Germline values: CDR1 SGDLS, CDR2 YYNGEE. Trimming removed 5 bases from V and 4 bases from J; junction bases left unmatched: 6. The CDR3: CASSAGEGYEQYF. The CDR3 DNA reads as TGTGCCAGCAGTGCGGGAGAGGGATACGAGCAGTACTTC.

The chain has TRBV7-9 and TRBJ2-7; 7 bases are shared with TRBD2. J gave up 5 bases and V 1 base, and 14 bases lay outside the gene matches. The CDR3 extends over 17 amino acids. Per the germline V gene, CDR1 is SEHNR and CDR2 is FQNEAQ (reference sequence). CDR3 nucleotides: TGTGCCAGCAGCTTAGGGGCTAGCGGCCTTATGAGGAACGAGCAGTACTTC. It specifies CASSLGASGLMRNEQYF.

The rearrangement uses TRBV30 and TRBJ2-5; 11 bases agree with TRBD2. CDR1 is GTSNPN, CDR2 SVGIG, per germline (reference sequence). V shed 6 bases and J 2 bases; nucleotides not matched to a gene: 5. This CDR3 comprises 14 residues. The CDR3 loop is CACTSGSKQETQYF. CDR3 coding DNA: TGTGCCTGTACTAGCGGGAGTAAACAAGAGACCCAGTACTTC.

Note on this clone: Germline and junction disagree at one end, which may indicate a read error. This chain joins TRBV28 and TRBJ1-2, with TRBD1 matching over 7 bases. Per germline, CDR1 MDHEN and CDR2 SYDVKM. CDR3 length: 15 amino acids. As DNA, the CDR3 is TGTGCCAGCAGCTTATCGAGGGGGCGCGTGACTGGCTACACCTTC. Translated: CASSLSRGRVTGYTF.

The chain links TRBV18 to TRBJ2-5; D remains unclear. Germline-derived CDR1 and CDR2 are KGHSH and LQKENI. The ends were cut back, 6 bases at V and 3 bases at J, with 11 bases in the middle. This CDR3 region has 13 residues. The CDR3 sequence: CASSPPLEETQYF. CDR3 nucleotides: TGTGCCAGCTCCCCCCCCCTAGAAGAGACCCAGTACTTC.

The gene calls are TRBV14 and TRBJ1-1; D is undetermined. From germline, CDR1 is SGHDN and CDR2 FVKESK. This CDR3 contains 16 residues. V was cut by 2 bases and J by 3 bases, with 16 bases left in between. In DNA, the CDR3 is TGTGCCAGCAGCCAATTGCTCACGGGAGGCGACACTGAAGCTTTCTTT. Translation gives CASSQLLTGGDTEAFF.

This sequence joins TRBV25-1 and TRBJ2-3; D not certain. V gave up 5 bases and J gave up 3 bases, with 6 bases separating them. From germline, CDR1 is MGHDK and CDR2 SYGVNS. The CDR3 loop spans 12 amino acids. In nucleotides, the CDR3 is TGTGCCAGCAGTCGAGAAACAGATACGCAGTATTTT. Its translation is CASSRETDTQYF.

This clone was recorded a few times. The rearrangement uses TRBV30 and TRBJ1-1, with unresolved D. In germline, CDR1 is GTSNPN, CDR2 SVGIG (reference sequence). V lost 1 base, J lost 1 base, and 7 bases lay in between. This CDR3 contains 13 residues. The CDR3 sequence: CAWSGAWNTEAFF. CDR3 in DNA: TGTGCCTGGAGTGGAGCATGGAACACTGAAGCTTTCTTT.

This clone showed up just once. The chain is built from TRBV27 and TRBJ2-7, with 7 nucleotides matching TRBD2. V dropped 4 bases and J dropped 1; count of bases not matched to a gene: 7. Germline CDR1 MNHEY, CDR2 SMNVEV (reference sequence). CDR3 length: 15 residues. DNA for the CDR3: TGTGCCAGCAGTTCCGCGGGAGCTAGGTCCTACGAGCAGTACTTC. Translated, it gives CASSSAGARSYEQYF.

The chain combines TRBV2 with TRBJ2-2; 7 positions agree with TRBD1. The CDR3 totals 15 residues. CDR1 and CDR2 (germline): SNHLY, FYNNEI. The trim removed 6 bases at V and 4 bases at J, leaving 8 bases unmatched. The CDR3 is CASSPQGPGTGELFF. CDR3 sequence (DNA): TGTGCCAGCAGCCCACAGGGGCCTGGCACCGGGGAGCTGTTTTTT.

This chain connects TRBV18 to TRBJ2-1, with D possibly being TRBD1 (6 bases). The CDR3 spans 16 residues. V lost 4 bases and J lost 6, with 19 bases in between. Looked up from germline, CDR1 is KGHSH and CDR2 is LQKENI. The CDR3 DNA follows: TGTGCCAGCTCACTTCTAGGGGGAGAAGGGGGCAATGAGCAGTTCTTC. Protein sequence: CASSLLGGEGGNEQFF.